The 25 T cell receptor beta chains in this list originate from one sample, sequenced in a study of T cell responses to AZD1222 COVID-19 vaccine. Assay used: immunoSEQ multiplex PCR; TCRdb lists only in-frame clones, some missing. The table includes more than 95,000 clones, approximately 90% detected once. The input for sequencing was peripheral blood, taken 28 days after the second AZD1222 dose. The receptor source for this set is an adult who received the AZD1222 COVID-19 vaccine.

CDR3 sequence (DNA): TGTGCCAGCAGTTACGCGGGAGCAACTAATGAAAAACTGTTTTTT. It is translated as CASSYAGATNEKLFF. The chain couples TRBV6-2 or TRBV6-3 to TRBJ1-4; no firm D call. This CDR3 comprises 15 residues. Trimming removed 2 bases from V and 0 bases from J, with 7 bases in between. The V gene's germline CDR1 is MNHEY and CDR2 SVGEGT.

The chain joins TRBV28 to TRBJ1-2, with 9 bases matching TRBD1. CDR1 MDHEN and CDR2 SYDVKM come from the germline V gene. The CDR3 has 14 amino acids. The V segment lost 10 bases and the J segment 3 bases; nucleotides outside the gene matches: 9. DNA of the CDR3: TGTGCCACTAAGGGACAGGGAGCAGACTATGGCTACACCTTC. This sequence encodes CATKGQGADYGYTF.

V gene TRBV18 combines with J gene TRBJ2-1; 7 nucleotides match TRBD2. Germline V gene lookup returns CDR1 KGHSH and CDR2 LQKENI. V lost 1 base, J lost 5 bases, and 11 bases stayed unmatched. The CDR3 totals 17 residues. CDR3 nucleotide sequence: TGTGCCAGCTCACCACAAAGGCTAGCGGCACCTAACAATGAGCAGTTCTTC. This gives the protein CASSPQRLAAPNNEQFF.

The V gene is TRBV10-3, the J gene TRBJ2-7; D unclear. The CDR3 extends over 13 amino acids. Germline V gene sequence: CDR1 ENHRY, CDR2 SYGVKD. V was clipped by 4 bases and J by 5 bases, with 12 bases between them. The CDR3 DNA follows: TGTGCCATCAGTGTTCTTCGAGAGAACGAGCAGTACTTC. Translated, it gives CAISVLRENEQYF.

The chain carries TRBV15 and TRBJ1-5, with D maybe TRBD1 (6 bases). CDR3 length equals 15 residues. The V gene's germline CDR1 is LNHNV and CDR2 YYDKDF (reference sequence). V was clipped by 7 bases and J by 0 bases, with 13 bases between them. The CDR3 here is CATNKYRASNQPQHF. The CDR3 DNA sequence: TGTGCCACCAACAAGTACAGGGCTAGCAATCAGCCCCAGCATTTT. The variable domain in full, with the rest retrieved from reference TRBV15 and TRBJ1-5, is DAMVIQNPRYQVTQFGKPVTLSCSQTLNHNVMYWYQQKSSQAPKLLFHYYDKDFNNEADTPDNFQSRRPNTSFCFLDIRSPGLGDTAMYLCATNKYRASNQPQHFGDGTRLSIL.

This clone was counted a few times. V is TRBV13 and J is TRBJ1-6; D uncertain. From germline, CDR1 is PRHDT and CDR2 FYEKMQ (reference sequence). With 3 bases removed from V and 6 bases from J, the gap between germline ends came to 3 bases. The CDR3 runs to 12 residues. The CDR3 spells CASSFGNSPLHF. For the CDR3, the DNA is TGTGCCAGCAGCTTTGGTAATTCACCCCTCCACTTT.

The chain links TRBV6-1 to TRBJ2-2; no definite D call. Germline V gene lookup returns CDR1 MNHNS and CDR2 SASEGT. This CDR3 comprises 13 residues. Trimming pared 2 bases from V and 4 bases from J, leaving 5 bases between. The CDR3 coding sequence is TGTGCCAGCAGTGAAACCCTCACCGGGGAGCTGTTTTTT. Its protein is CASSETLTGELFF.

The rearrangement uses TRBV11-2 and TRBJ2-5; D perhaps matches TRBD2 (6 bases). CDR1 SGHAT and CDR2 FQNNGV come from the germline V gene. CDR3 size: 15 residues. V lost 5 bases to trimming and J lost 7 bases, with 20 bases between them. The CDR3 region is CASSHAQGGKGTQYF. The CDR3 nucleotides are TGTGCCAGCAGCCATGCGCAGGGAGGAAAAGGGACCCAGTACTTC.

This chain connects TRBV7-3 to TRBJ2-1; no clear D gene. V lost 5 bases to trimming and J lost 0 bases, with 5 bases between them. This CDR3 has 13 residues. Germline-derived CDR1 and CDR2 are SGHTA and FQGTGA. CDR3 nucleotides: TGTGCCAGCAGCCTTAACTCCTACAATGAGCAGTTCTTC. It is translated as CASSLNSYNEQFF.

In its sample, this clone was seen a few times. The V and J genes are TRBV29-1 and TRBJ1-2; 8 bases align to TRBD1. CDR3 length: 15 residues. Trimming removed 3 bases from V and 7 bases from J; junction bases left unmatched: 13. Per germline, CDR1 SQVTM and CDR2 ANQGSEA. The CDR3 is CSVETITSGGFGYTF. The DNA for the CDR3 is TGCAGCGTTGAGACGATAACTTCAGGGGGCTTTGGCTACACCTTC.

V gene TRBV27 combines with J gene TRBJ2-7; no definite D call. CDR1 and CDR2 from the germline V gene are MNHEY and SMNVEV (reference sequence). The CDR3 contains 13 residues. The V end was cut by 1 base, the J end by 7 bases, with 11 bases between. The CDR3 DNA reads as TGTGCCAGCAGTTTATTCGCTGAGTGGGAGCAGTACTTC. Protein sequence: CASSLFAEWEQYF.

V gene TRBV6-5 combines with J gene TRBJ1-4; D perhaps matches TRBD1 (5 bases). The CDR3 extends over 10 amino acids. V lost 8 bases, J lost 7 bases, and 5 bases lay in between. The germline V gene has CDR1 MNHEY and CDR2 SVGAGI. The CDR3 here is CASGGEKLFF. The CDR3 region has the DNA TGTGCCAGCGGGGGTGAAAAACTGTTTTTT.

This clone was counted a single time. J is TRBJ2-2 and V is TRBV25-1; TRBD1 is a possible D gene (5 bases). Per the germline V gene, CDR1 is MGHDK and CDR2 is SYGVNS. CDR3 length: 15 residues. The V and J ends lost 8 bases and 6 bases respectively, with 19 bases between them. For the CDR3, the DNA is TGTGCCAGCGGATTATCTTGGGGCCAAGCCGGGGAGCTGTTTTTT. Its protein product is CASGLSWGQAGELFF. Supplemented by reference TRBV25-1 and TRBJ2-2, the full variable domain reads EADIYQTPRYLVIGTGKKITLECSQTMGHDKMYWYQQDPGMELHLIHYSYGVNSTEKGDLSSESTVSRIRTEHFPLTLESARPSHTSQYLCASGLSWGQAGELFFGEGSRLTVL.

The chain carries TRBV23-1 and TRBJ1-2; 8 nucleotides match TRBD1. TRBV23-1 is annotated as an ORF whose role is uncertain. After removal of 4 bases from V and 3 bases from J, the junction contained 7 bases not matched to a gene. The CDR3 is 15 amino acids. The CDR3 loop is CASSPEQGDHYGYTF. CDR3 DNA sequence: TGCGCCAGCAGTCCCGAACAGGGGGACCACTATGGCTACACCTTC.

This sequence joins TRBV7-9 and TRBJ2-2, with D uncertain. The ends were cut back, 6 bases at V and 5 bases at J, with 7 bases in the middle. CDR3 length: 12 residues. Per germline, CDR1 SEHNR and CDR2 FQNEAQ (reference sequence). Here the CDR3 DNA reads TGTGCCAGCAGGTCCGGTACCGGGGAGCTGTTTTTT. This codes for CASRSGTGELFF.

The rearrangement links TRBV5-4 to TRBJ1-5; D is unresolved. V lost 4 bases, J lost 2 bases, and 7 bases lay in between. The CDR3 covers 13 residues. Per germline, CDR1 SGHNT and CDR2 YYREEE (reference sequence). The CDR3, as DNA: TGTGCCAGCAGCAGGGAGGGCAATCAGCCCCAGCATTTT. It translates to CASSREGNQPQHF.

The gene calls are TRBV27 and TRBJ2-2, with 8 bases matching TRBD1. Germline trimming cut 5 bases from V and 5 bases from J; bases unmatched to any gene: 16. Germline V lookup: CDR1 MNHEY, CDR2 SMNVEV (reference sequence). This CDR3 is 18 amino acids long. DNA of the CDR3: TGTGCCAGCAGTGGGACGGGGACAGCAAGGGACAGGACCGGGGAGCTGTTTTTT. Residues: CASSGTGTARDRTGELFF.

The rearrangement uses TRBV25-1 and TRBJ2-5, with 8 bases that match TRBD1. The CDR3 is made up of 16 amino acids. J was trimmed by 1 base and V by 7 bases; bases with no gene match: 11. CDR1 MGHDK and CDR2 SYGVNS come from the germline V gene. The CDR3 DNA is TGTGCCAGCACCCTTTACCGGGACAGGTCCCAAGAGACCCAGTACTTC. Protein product: CASTLYRDRSQETQYF.

The chain is built from TRBV5-4 and TRBJ1-5; 7 bases match TRBD1. The CDR3 is 15 amino acids. Germline CDR1 reads SGHNT; CDR2 reads YYREEE (reference sequence). Trimming took 0 bases from V and 3 from J; bases not matched to a gene: 3. In DNA form, the CDR3 reads TGTGCCAGCAGCTTGGGGGACAGCCCCAATCAGCCCCAGCATTTT. Its protein is CASSLGDSPNQPQHF.

The chain links TRBV27 to TRBJ2-4; D is perhaps TRBD1 or TRBD2 (5 bases each). Deletions cut 5 bases from V and 9 bases from J, with 17 bases between. CDR1 MNHEY and CDR2 SMNVEV come from the germline V gene (reference sequence). The CDR3 covers 14 residues. In DNA form, the CDR3 reads TGTGCCAGCAGTCCCCGGGGCCGAACGTCCATTCAGTACTTC. Translating it yields CASSPRGRTSIQYF.

This clone was seen only once. The chain joins TRBV7-2 to TRBJ2-7; D may be TRBD1 or TRBD2 (5 bases each). This CDR3 is 16 amino acids long. The V end was cut by 5 bases, the J end by 0 bases, with 17 bases between. Germline V lookup: CDR1 SGHTA, CDR2 FQGNSA. CDR3 in DNA: TGTGCCAGCAGCCTTACCTCCGGGGCCGGCTCCTACGAGCAGTACTTC. Protein product: CASSLTSGAGSYEQYF.

The chain recombines TRBV2 with TRBJ2-3; TRBD2 matches at 10 bases. CDR1 is SNHLY, CDR2 FYNNEI, per germline. V dropped 11 bases and J dropped 3; count of bases not matched to a gene: 8. The CDR3 totals 14 residues. The CDR3 DNA reads as TGTGCCGGACAAGCGGGGGGGCCAACAGATACGCAGTATTTT. As protein: CAGQAGGPTDTQYF.

The DNA of the CDR3 is TGTGCCAGCAGCTCCGGGATTCTAGGTGAGCAGTTCTTC. Amino acids: CASSSGILGEQFF. The V gene is TRBV7-3, the J gene TRBJ2-1; weak D call: TRBD2 (5 bases). Germline-derived CDR1 and CDR2 are SGHTA and FQGTGA. This CDR3 contains 13 residues. Trimming took off 4 bases at V and 9 bases at J, with 13 bases between the two ends.

DNA for the CDR3: TGTGCCAGCAGCCCCAGGGGAAGGGGGAACACTGAAGCTTTCTTT. Amino acids: CASSPRGRGNTEAFF. The V call is TRBV7-2, the J call TRBJ1-1; D may be TRBD1 (6 bases). The CDR3 is made up of 15 amino acids. CDR1 is SGHTA and CDR2 is FQGNSA in the germline V gene. V gave up 5 bases and J gave up 1 base, with 14 bases separating them.

The chain is built from TRBV18 and TRBJ1-2; D is unresolved. From germline, CDR1 is KGHSH and CDR2 LQKENI. V was clipped by 3 bases and J by 2 bases, with 10 bases between them. This CDR3 spans 14 amino acids. The DNA of the CDR3 is TGTGCCAGCTCACCCACCTCGGGGAACTATGGCTACACCTTC. Its protein is CASSPTSGNYGYTF. The complete variable domain, with remaining parts taken from reference TRBV18 and TRBJ1-2, reads NAGVMQNPRHLVRRRGQEARLRCSPMKGHSHVYWYRQLPEEGLKFMVYLQKENIIDESGMPKERFSAEFPKEGPSILRIQQVVRGDSAAYFCASSPTSGNYGYTFGSGTRLTVV.